This T cell receptor (beta chain) was documented in a study of blood T cells in healthy people across ages. This CDR3 has 17 amino acids. CDR1 SGHNT and CDR2 YENEEA come from the germline V gene. The V gene lost 1 base and the J gene lost 1 base, with 15 bases spanning the gap. Through a sample-barcoded 5' primer and a J-beta primer mix, a second PCR was run for roughly 6 to 11 cycles. TCRdb reanalysed the 5' RACE reads using MiXCR and keeps one entry per CDR3 protein. Among about 560,000 distinct CDR3 sequences listed, about 27% were seen once. Sample donors were healthy Caucasian individuals that came from Russia, aged roughly 6 to 95. This clonotype was observed a handful of times. The same sample was also studied in work on T cells of mothers and their children.

The sequence came from a boy younger than 10 in good health. The rearrangement uses TRBV11-3 and TRBJ2-3; no clear D. The specimen sequenced was blood. CDR3 sequence reads: CASSLGWADVGTDTQYF. CDR3 nucleotide sequence: TGTGCCAGCAGCTTAGGATGGGCAGACGTAGGCACAGATACGCAGTATTTT.